This TCR beta chain stems from a study of blood T cell repertoires in COVID-19 (dated by TCRdb to 2018 to 2020). Concerning the study at large: The collaborator samples originated in the United States, Italy and Spain and spanned the acute and convalescent phases of COVID-19. The prospective study material was composed of cDNA or gDNA derived from T cells, B-cell-depleted T cells, or PBMCs. The dataset comprised deeply sampled blood TCRbeta repertoires from subjects exposed to, actively infected with, or recovered from COVID-19. The repertoires were released in a freely available public database intended as a resource for research on the immune response to SARS-CoV-2. Samples were obtained from the ongoing ImmuneRACE study (first 160 participants) and from 1,254 subjects provided by 6 global collaborators. Sample metadata almost always included a de-identified subject ID, COVID-19 status, age in years and sex. Where HLA class I and class II types were available, the types were taken from metadata supplied by the sample provider, not from assay-based typing. What the work shows at the level of the full study, not this receptor alone: How much clinical and demographic metadata was included differed by source and by participant, and the metadata was provided uncurated.

TCRbeta CDR3 regions were amplified from genomic DNA using the immunoSEQ Assay, a bias-controlled multiplex PCR. As for the original processing: The number of nucleated cells in each sample was estimated from the amplification of reference gene primers within the assay. Sequence reads were collapsed and filtered to measure the absolute abundance of every unique TCRbeta CDR3 rearrangement. Productive Simpson clonality was computed per sample as the square root of Simpson's diversity index over productive rearrangements. TCRdb stores this immuneACCESS table with in-frame sequences only. Part of the clones is absent; in the studies checked, under half of the shortfall reflects unresolved V genes, and no reason is known for the rest. V and J calls and clone size are those listed in that table; D and trimming were worked out from the DNA. The sample records 160,000 or so clones, 65% to 85% of which are singletons. In total, the top ten clones hold 5.6% of the sample.

The CDR3 has 13 amino acids, counting the end cysteine and phenylalanine. The read is trimmed to its CDR3 DNA, 39 bases read in frame from base 1. CDR1 and CDR2 (LGHDT, YNNKEL) derive from the germline V gene (reference sequence). Clipping removes 3 bases from V and 10 bases from J, with 7 as the unmatched junction base count. As regards this clone: Its antigen is currently not known. No base quality values were provided; no much bigger clone lies one nucleotide off.

Enrolling through a virtual design, the prospective study's participants ranged in age from roughly 18 to 95 years and lived across 20 to 25 United States geographic areas. In the prospective study, cohorts were assigned on the basis of participant-reported clinical history obtained from a screening survey and a study questionnaire. Mobile phlebotomists in the prospective study collected whole blood, serum and a nasopharyngeal or oropharyngeal swab from every participant. Over a 2-month period, participants in the prospective study had the option of providing additional blood draws and questionnaires. Blood samples from the prospective study were shipped frozen or at room temperature prior to DNA extraction.

The TCR sequence derives from a woman in her 40s with acute COVID-19. The chain is encoded by TRBV3-1 (or the pseudogene TRBV3-2) joined to TRBJ1-1, with 8 junctional bases fitting TRBD1. Sequencing was performed on PBMCs or T cells enriched from blood (not recorded which). Here the CDR3 is given as CASSHGQGLLAFF. The DNA sequence is TGTGCCAGCAGCCATGGACAGGGTCTATTAGCTTTCTTT.